This T cell receptor beta chain was retrieved from a study of cytomegalovirus exposure and HLA in healthy donors. Across the whole study: Roughly 77 million unique TCRs from HLA-typed donors made up an early data release. Study results and limitations: In a later analysis, at a false discovery rate of 0.05, 16,951 TCR beta sequences were associated with HLA alleles. Immune exposure information comprised only CMV serostatus.

CDR3 length: 16 amino acids. V lost 3 bases and J 9 bases, leaving 21 bases between the germline ends. Germline V gene sequence: CDR1 LNHDA, CDR2 SQIVND (reference sequence). With 60 Vbeta and 13 Jbeta primers, the PCR was carried out. Per the original data handling: There were about 80 million unique TCR beta chains by a later count, and around 10 million of them were shared. The data were produced by immunoSEQ multiplex PCR, yet TCRdb's version contains in-frame clones alone and is incomplete. V and J calls and clone size are as listed in that table; D and trimming were resolved from the DNA. The table has about 200,000 clones, around 83% seen once. Points on this clone: Antigen unknown.

The specimen sequenced was PBMCs. V usage is TRBV19 and J usage is TRBJ1-5; D is unclear. The TCR comes from a woman in her forties or fifties in good health and CMV-seropositive. CDR3: CASSMPRLSQGGPQHF. The CDR3 bases are TGTGCCAGTAGTATGCCGCGGTTGAGCCAAGGTGGGCCCCAGCATTTT.